The clone carrying this T cell receptor (beta chain) has a handful of counts. The CDR3 spans 17 residues. The germline V gene encodes CDR1 SGHDT and CDR2 YYEEEE. Trimming stripped 4 bases from V and 3 bases from J, with 22 bases between. This sample is drawn from a study of shared clonotypes between healthy human individuals. Clones were read by immunoSEQ multiplex PCR, and TCRdb kept only the in-frame ones, dropping some. The sample includes about 230,000 clones, about 65% of them seen just once. Sequenced material: memory CD4+ T cells sorted from blood. The subset was: CD45RA-negative fraction. The V call is TRBV5-6, the J call TRBJ2-5; weak D call: TRBD2 (6 bases). The origin of this receptor is a man aged 30 to 39 in good health. This CDR3 reads CASSARTQGWGEETQYF. In DNA form, the CDR3 reads TGTGCCAGCAGCGCGCGAACGCAGGGCTGGGGGGAAGAGACCCAGTACTTC.